The 14 T cell receptor beta chains below come from one sample, sequenced in a study of beta chain features in type 1 diabetes (dated by TCRdb to about 2018). Libraries were constructed by the immunoSEQ multiplex PCR assay. The entire isolated RNA was reverse transcribed using the High Capacity cDNA Reverse Transcription Kit, and thus expressed TCRB transcripts were sequenced. As stored in TCRdb, this immuneACCESS dataset retains in-frame rearrangements with V and J assigned. A fraction of the clones does not appear; measured against another copy, unresolved V genes explain less than half of the discrepancy, and the remainder lacks a known reason. The sample table contains about 410,000 clones; only one count was recorded for approximately 15% of them. The top ten constitute approximately 0.035% of the sample. The sample comprised naive CD4+ T cells from blood. Interpreted using the paper, the cell subset or site label stands for: true naive CD4+ T cells. The receptors derive from a man in his thirties or forties in good health.

The genes are TRBV30 and TRBJ1-2; no reliable D call. Trimming left V 3 bases short and J 4 bases short, with 12 bases between. Per the germline V gene, CDR1 is GTSNPN and CDR2 is SVGIG (reference sequence). The CDR3 covers 13 residues. The DNA of the CDR3 is TGTGCCTGGAGCCCCGAAAGCTTCTATGGCTACACCTTC. Its translation: CAWSPESFYGYTF.

The chain carries TRBV4-1 and TRBJ2-3; D is unclear. The CDR3 consists of 17 residues. V lost 0 bases to trimming and J lost 0 bases, with 13 bases between them. Looked up from germline, CDR1 is MGHRA and CDR2 is YSYEKL. The CDR3 loop reads CASSQDSRVQSTDTQYF. The CDR3 DNA reads TGCGCCAGCAGCCAAGATTCACGGGTCCAAAGCACAGATACGCAGTATTTT.

The J gene is TRBJ2-1, the V gene TRBV4-2, with a tentative D call TRBD1 (6 bases). The germline V gene encodes CDR1 LGHNA and CDR2 YNFKEQ. The CDR3 covers 13 residues. With 5 bases removed from V and 3 bases from J, the gap between germline ends came to 8 bases. This chain's CDR3 is CASSGGSYNEQFF. The CDR3 DNA sequence: TGTGCCAGCAGCGGGGGCAGCTACAATGAGCAGTTCTTC.

A few counts support this clone. This sequence joins TRBV2 and TRBJ2-3; D unclear. Per germline, CDR1 SNHLY and CDR2 FYNNEI. This CDR3 has 16 residues. The V and J ends lost 6 bases and 2 bases respectively, with 18 bases between them. The CDR3 reads CASRSSAGTLTDTQYF. Written as DNA, the CDR3 is TGTGCCAGCAGATCAAGTGCCGGAACCCTCACAGATACGCAGTATTTT.

This clone was counted only a few times. V gene TRBV13 combines with J gene TRBJ2-1; D not certain. Trimming shortened V by 7 bases and J by 9 bases, and 19 bases separated the two germline ends. The CDR3 loop spans 14 amino acids. CDR1 PRHDT and CDR2 FYEKMQ come from the germline V gene (reference sequence). DNA for the CDR3: TGTGCCAGCATCCTTAGTTTCTTGGGCGCTGAGCAGTTCTTC. Amino acid sequence: CASILSFLGAEQFF.

The chain combines TRBV9 with TRBJ2-1; D may be TRBD2 (6 bases). The CDR3 runs 15 residues. Germline V gene sequence: CDR1 SGDLS, CDR2 YYNGEE. V lost 0 bases, J lost 5 bases, and 12 bases lay in between. CDR3 in amino acids: CASSVAIAVNNEQFF. CDR3 bases: TGTGCCAGCAGCGTAGCTATAGCGGTAAACAATGAGCAGTTCTTC.

This clone was seen a handful of times. The same CDR3 also results from other DNA sequences found in this sample. V is TRBV6-5 and J is TRBJ2-5, with D perhaps TRBD1 or TRBD2 (5 bases each). CDR1 is MNHEY, CDR2 SVGAGI, per germline. The CDR3 is 13 amino acids. The ends were cut back, 3 bases at V and 5 bases at J, with 10 bases in the middle. The CDR3: CASSYRGRETQYF. CDR3 bases: TGTGCCAGCAGTTATCGGGGCAGGGAGACCCAGTACTTC.

The CDR3 reads CASSQEPSGDTQYF. The CDR3 coding sequence is TGTGCCAGCAGCCAGGAGCCTTCTGGAGATACGCAGTATTTT. The chain has TRBV4-2 and TRBJ2-3, with D uncertain. The V gene's germline CDR1 is LGHNA and CDR2 YNFKEQ. Deletions cut 3 bases from V and 5 bases from J, with 12 bases between. This CDR3 spans 14 amino acids.

This clone was observed a handful of times. The chain carries TRBV15 and TRBJ1-2; D is perhaps TRBD1 (5 bases). The CDR3 runs to 14 residues. Between the trimmed V and J ends, which lost 0 bases and 8 bases, there was a span of 13 bases. Looked up from germline, CDR1 is LNHNV and CDR2 is YYDKDF (reference sequence). The CDR3 here is CATSRDFGDGGYTF. The CDR3 DNA reads as TGTGCCACCAGCAGAGATTTCGGGGACGGGGGCTACACCTTC.

This clone was detected a few times. The rearrangement uses TRBV5-1 and TRBJ1-1; perhaps TRBD1 as D (5 bases). Germline lookup yields CDR1 SGHRS and CDR2 YFSETQ. The V gene lost 7 bases and the J gene lost 1 base, with 11 bases spanning the gap. The CDR3 spans 13 residues. The CDR3 bases are TGCGCCAGCGCCCAACAGGAGAACACTGAAGCTTTCTTT. Protein product: CASAQQENTEAFF.

In its sample, this clone was seen a few times. The chain recombines TRBV2 with TRBJ2-7, with 9 bases matching TRBD1. The CDR3 has 15 residues. From germline, CDR1 is SNHLY and CDR2 FYNNEI. The trim removed 7 bases at V and 1 base at J, leaving 8 bases unmatched. DNA for the CDR3: TGTGCCAGCACTGCAGGGACAGGGTCTTCCTACGAGCAGTACGTC. As protein: CASTAGTGSSYEQYV.

This rearrangement joins TRBV9 to TRBJ1-1; perhaps TRBD1 as D (6 bases). CDR3 length: 14 amino acids. Germline CDR1 is SGDLS and CDR2 is YYNGEE. Trimming took 5 bases from V and 4 from J, leaving 15 bases between them. The CDR3 coding sequence is TGTGCCAGCAGTACAGGGCGGTTGGGCACTGAAGCTTTCTTT. Its protein is CASSTGRLGTEAFF.

This clone was detected a few times. V is TRBV20-1 and J is TRBJ2-7; unclear D gene. The V end was cut by 4 bases, the J end by 4 bases, with 8 bases between. Germline lookup yields CDR1 DFQATT and CDR2 SNEGSKA (reference sequence). CDR3 length: 11 amino acids. CDR3 DNA sequence: TGCAGTGCTACCAGTCTGTACGAGCAGTACTTC. Translated, it gives CSATSLYEQYF.

The chain employs TRBV4-3 and TRBJ2-2, with 7 positions matching TRBD1. The trim removed 5 bases at V and 7 bases at J, leaving 7 bases unmatched. The CDR3 is made up of 14 amino acids. Germline V lookup: CDR1 LGHNA, CDR2 YSLEER. CDR3 DNA sequence: TGCGCCAGCAGCAGTGACAGGGTGGTCGGGGAGCTGTTTTTT. It yields the protein CASSSDRVVGELFF.